Below are 3 T cell receptor beta chains sequenced from a single sample in a study of T cells after yellow fever vaccination. Using its own MiXCR run on the 5' RACE reads, TCRdb lists one record per CDR3 protein. The data show around 400,000 distinct CDR3 sequences, under 14% seen once. Here the sequenced sample was PBMCs, taken on the day of the first yellow fever vaccination. The source of these receptors is a young man who received the YFV17D yellow fever vaccine.

Only a few counts were recorded for this clonotype. This chain links TRBV9 with TRBJ1-2; 10 bases are a match to TRBD1. V shed 0 bases and J 4 bases; nucleotides not matched to a gene: 9. The CDR3 is 17 amino acids. From germline, CDR1 is SGDLS and CDR2 YYNGEE. The CDR3 protein is CASSVDSVGTGVYGYTF. The CDR3, as DNA: TGTGCCAGCAGCGTAGATTCCGTTGGGACAGGGGTCTATGGCTACACCTTC.

This clonotype was detected a few times. The V gene is TRBV11-2, the J gene TRBJ2-3, with a tentative D call TRBD2 (6 bases). Trimming took 5 bases from V and 3 from J, leaving 18 bases between them. The germline gives CDR1 SGHAT, CDR2 FQNNGV. The CDR3 covers 16 residues. In nucleotides, the CDR3 is TGTGCCAGCAGCAGGTTCGGAGGGAGTTCGACAGATACGCAGTATTTT. Residues: CASSRFGGSSTDTQYF.

The chain links TRBV5-1 to TRBJ2-7; perhaps TRBD2 as D (5 bases). With 6 bases removed from V and 9 bases from J, the gap between germline ends came to 13 bases. The CDR3 loop spans 11 amino acids. The germline V gene has CDR1 SGHRS and CDR2 YFSETQ. The CDR3 bases are TGCGCCAGCACCGAGGGTTGGGCGCAGTACTTC. It specifies CASTEGWAQYF.